One and the same sample provided the 26 T cell receptor beta chains below, sequenced in a study of CD8+ T cells in alopecia areata. Investigators isolated RNA and reverse transcribed it into cDNA to act as the sequencing template. Produced via immunoSEQ multiplex PCR; TCRdb's table is partial and in-frame only. The sample records some 190,000 clones, about three fifths being singletons. Specified treatment: oral pan-JAK inhibitor, 5-10 mg twice daily. This specimen was CD4+ T cells sorted from blood, taken at week 4, from a patient treated with tofacitinib. The receptor source for this set is a human donor with alopecia areata.

The rearrangement joins TRBV30 to TRBJ2-7, with 7 nucleotides matching TRBD2. V shed 3 bases and J 3 bases; nucleotides not matched to a gene: 11. Germline V gene lookup returns CDR1 GTSNPN and CDR2 SVGIG (reference sequence). CDR3 length: 15 amino acids. CDR3 in DNA: TGTGCCTGGAGCGCCGGGCCCGGGGGGTACTACGAGCAGTACTTC. Residues: CAWSAGPGGYYEQYF.

The J gene is TRBJ2-2, the V gene TRBV29-1; 7 bases line up with TRBD2. The germline gives CDR1 SQVTM, CDR2 ANQGSEA. CDR3 size: 14 residues. Losses at the gene ends were 5 bases for V and 3 bases for J; bases not matched to a gene: 6. Here the CDR3 DNA reads TGCAGCGTTAAAGGGGCGGGGGACACCGGGGAGCTGTTTTTT. Amino acid sequence: CSVKGAGDTGELFF.

The chain combines TRBV2 with TRBJ2-7, with no clear D. V was pared by 10 bases and J by 6 bases, with 13 bases between. Germline V gene lookup returns CDR1 SNHLY and CDR2 FYNNEI. The CDR3 sequence is 11 residues long. The CDR3 bases are TGTGCCACGAGACCCATTTTCGAGCAGTACTTC. Translating gives CATRPIFEQYF.

The rearrangement joins TRBV2 to TRBJ1-5; 8 positions agree with TRBD1. CDR1 and CDR2 (germline): SNHLY, FYNNEI. V lost 4 bases, J lost 5 bases, and 4 bases stayed unmatched. This CDR3 is built from 14 residues. For the CDR3, the DNA is TGTGCCAGCAGTGGACAGGGGAAGGATCAGCCCCAGCATTTT. This translates into CASSGQGKDQPQHF.

This chain links TRBV5-6 with TRBJ2-5; D uncertain. Germline CDR1 SGHDT, CDR2 YYEEEE. The CDR3 covers 14 residues. Trimming pared 2 bases from V and 4 bases from J, leaving 12 bases between. The chain's CDR3 is CASSFFSGPETQYF. The DNA of the CDR3 is TGTGCCAGCAGCTTCTTCTCGGGCCCAGAGACCCAGTACTTC.

V and J are TRBV11-2 and TRBJ2-5; no firm D call. Germline V gene data show CDR1 as SGHAT and CDR2 as FQNNGV. The CDR3 sequence is 14 residues long. V gave up 3 bases and J gave up 3 bases, with 11 bases separating them. DNA of the CDR3: TGTGCCAGCAGCTTCCCCCCTAGAGAAGAGACCCAGTACTTC. Protein sequence: CASSFPPREETQYF.

This clone was counted between two and nine times. This chain joins TRBV2 and TRBJ2-4; D possibly corresponds to TRBD1 (6 bases). In germline, CDR1 is SNHLY, CDR2 FYNNEI. CDR3 size: 14 residues. The V and J ends lost 6 bases and 4 bases respectively, with 13 bases between them. Written as DNA, the CDR3 is TGTGCCAGCAGCTATACGGACAGAAAAAACATTCAGTACTTC. Encoded protein: CASSYTDRKNIQYF.

The chain uses TRBV30 and TRBJ1-1, with D possibly matching TRBD1 (6 bases). This CDR3 is 15 amino acids long. V was trimmed by 2 bases and J by 1 base, leaving 14 bases between them. Germline lookup yields CDR1 GTSNPN and CDR2 SVGIG (reference sequence). CDR3 nucleotides: TGTGCCTGGAGTTATGGGACAACGAAGAACACTGAAGCTTTCTTT. Its translation: CAWSYGTTKNTEAFF.

This clone came up a few times. The rearrangement joins TRBV7-2 to TRBJ2-7, with 8 nucleotides matching TRBD1. CDR3 length: 15 amino acids. V was clipped by 5 bases and J by 0 bases; unmatched bases: 6. Germline-derived CDR1 and CDR2 are SGHTA and FQGNSA. The DNA of the CDR3 is TGTGCCAGCAGCACGGACAGGGCCAACTCCTACGAGCAGTACTTC. This gives the protein CASSTDRANSYEQYF.

The gene calls are TRBV25-1 and TRBJ2-5, with TRBD1 identical over 7 bases. This CDR3 is 13 amino acids long. Looked up from germline, CDR1 is MGHDK and CDR2 is SYGVNS. The V segment lost 4 bases and the J segment 4 bases; nucleotides outside the gene matches: 3. The CDR3 coding sequence is TGTGCCAGCAGTGCCAGGGGGAGAGAGACCCAGTACTTC. Translating it yields CASSARGRETQYF.

The genes are TRBV30 and TRBJ2-6, with a weak D call TRBD1 (6 bases). Germline CDR1 reads GTSNPN; CDR2 reads SVGIG (reference sequence). V shed 7 bases and J shed 1 base, with 8 bases lying between them. The length of the CDR3 is 13 residues. The CDR3 is CAYRGSGANVLTF. CDR3 nucleotides: TGTGCCTATAGGGGGTCTGGGGCCAACGTCCTGACTTTC.

In this sample, this clone turned up a few times. The rearrangement joins TRBV15 to TRBJ2-1, with D perhaps given as TRBD1 or TRBD2 (6 bases each). The germline CDR1 and CDR2 sequences are LNHNV and YYDKDF (reference sequence). Trimming removed 6 bases at V and 5 bases at J, with 14 bases between. The CDR3 spans 14 residues. CDR3 sequence: CATRQGGGNNEQFF. In nucleotides, the CDR3 is TGTGCCACCAGACAGGGAGGAGGGAACAATGAGCAGTTCTTC.

The chain couples TRBV9 to TRBJ1-4; D is uncertain. Germline-derived CDR1 and CDR2 are SGDLS and YYNGEE. This CDR3 is 15 amino acids long. Trimming took 0 bases from V and 8 from J, leaving 14 bases between them. CDR3 DNA: TGTGCCAGCAGCGTAGGGAAGGGATCTCACGAAAAACTGTTTTTT. The encoded protein is CASSVGKGSHEKLFF.

The sample holds one count of this clone. The chain employs TRBV9 and TRBJ1-1; D is undetermined. The V end was cut by 3 bases, the J end by 0 bases, with 6 bases between. Germline V gene lookup returns CDR1 SGDLS and CDR2 YYNGEE. The CDR3 is 13 amino acids. CDR3 region: CASSETLNTEAFF. The CDR3 DNA follows: TGTGCCAGCAGCGAGACATTGAACACTGAAGCTTTCTTT.

The V and J genes are TRBV29-1 and TRBJ1-2, with D possibly matching TRBD1 (5 bases). Germline values: CDR1 SQVTM, CDR2 ANQGSEA. V was shortened by 4 bases and J by 4 bases, with 19 bases between the two germline ends. The CDR3 length is 15 residues. CDR3 in DNA: TGCAGCGTTGTCCCGGGGGGTAGGGGACCCTATGGCTACACCTTC. Amino acids: CSVVPGGRGPYGYTF. Variable domain in full (rest from reference TRBV29-1 and TRBJ1-2): SAVISQKPSRDICQRGTSLTIQCQVDSQVTMMFWYRQQPGQSLTLIATANQGSEATYESGFVIDKFPISRPNLTFSTLTVSNMSPEDSSIYLCSVVPGGRGPYGYTFGSGTRLTVV.

The genes are TRBV18 and TRBJ1-2; maybe TRBD1 (6 bases). V was shortened by 2 bases and J by 1 base, with 8 bases between the two germline ends. Germline-derived CDR1 and CDR2 are KGHSH and LQKENI. The CDR3 is 14 amino acids. In DNA, the CDR3 is TGTGCCAGCTCACCAGGACAGATTAACTATGGCTACACCTTC. Residues: CASSPGQINYGYTF.

This chain uses TRBV18 with TRBJ2-5, with D possibly called TRBD1 or TRBD2 (6 bases each). In germline, CDR1 is KGHSH, CDR2 LQKENI. CDR3 length equals 14 residues. Trimming removed 3 bases at V and 2 bases at J, with 10 bases between. In DNA, the CDR3 is TGTGCCAGCTCACCGGGGGGCCTACAAGAGACCCAGTACTTC. Translated, it gives CASSPGGLQETQYF.

This chain links TRBV7-9 with TRBJ2-7, with 7 bases identical to TRBD1. CDR3 size: 15 residues. The V gene end was trimmed by 5 bases and the J gene end by 4 bases; junction bases not matched to a gene: 11. The germline gives CDR1 SEHNR, CDR2 FQNEAQ (reference sequence). The CDR3 here is CASSPIRGQLYEQYF. The CDR3 bases are TGTGCCAGCAGCCCAATAAGGGGACAGTTGTACGAGCAGTACTTC.

This clone was observed once. V and J are TRBV9 and TRBJ2-7; 10 bases are shared with TRBD1. The CDR3 runs 15 residues. V was clipped by 2 bases and J by 5 bases; unmatched bases: 7. Germline V gives CDR1 SGDLS, CDR2 YYNGEE. The CDR3: CASSVSGTGDHEQYF. As DNA, the CDR3 is TGTGCCAGCAGCGTTTCCGGGACAGGGGACCACGAGCAGTACTTC. The complete variable domain, with remaining parts taken from reference TRBV9 and TRBJ2-7, reads DSGVTQTPKHLITATGQRVTLRCSPRSGDLSVYWYQQSLDQGLQFLIQYYNGEERAKGNILERFSAQQFPDLHSELNLSSLELGDSALYFCASSVSGTGDHEQYFGPGTRLTVT.

This rearrangement joins TRBV6-1 to TRBJ2-2, with a tentative D call TRBD1 (5 bases). Trimming cost V 0 bases and J 6 bases, with 11 bases left between them. Looked up from germline, CDR1 is MNHNS and CDR2 is SASEGT. The CDR3 is 15 amino acids. The CDR3 coding sequence is TGTGCCAGCAGTGAAGCGGCAGGGTTTGCCGGGGAGCTGTTTTTT. Protein product: CASSEAAGFAGELFF.

The count of this clone is one. The V and J genes are TRBV15 and TRBJ2-3; D uncertain. The CDR3 is 12 residues long. CDR1 LNHNV and CDR2 YYDKDF come from the germline V gene (reference sequence). Trimming took 1 base from V and 6 from J, leaving 5 bases between them. CDR3 amino acids: CATSRGVDTQYF. The CDR3 DNA reads as TGTGCCACCAGCAGAGGTGTGGATACGCAGTATTTT. Full variable domain (outside the CDR3, taken from reference TRBV15 and TRBJ2-3): DAMVIQNPRYQVTQFGKPVTLSCSQTLNHNVMYWYQQKSSQAPKLLFHYYDKDFNNEADTPDNFQSRRPNTSFCFLDIRSPGLGDTAMYLCATSRGVDTQYFGPGTRLTVL.

DNA of the CDR3: TGTGCCTGGAGCGCGGGAAACACCATATATTTT. It yields the protein CAWSAGNTIYF. The V and J genes are TRBV30 and TRBJ1-3; D is unresolved. V was pared by 3 bases and J by 4 bases, with 4 bases between. This CDR3 region has 11 residues. In germline, CDR1 is GTSNPN, CDR2 SVGIG (reference sequence).

This clone was counted a few times. This chain uses TRBV2 with TRBJ2-7, with a possible D match to TRBD2 (5 bases). CDR1 is SNHLY and CDR2 is FYNNEI in the germline V gene. The CDR3 extends over 12 amino acids. V shed 7 bases and J shed 3 bases, with 10 bases lying between them. CDR3 DNA: TGTGCCAGCACCCGAGACTACTACGAGCAGTACTTC. Protein: CASTRDYYEQYF.

The rearrangement joins TRBV30 to TRBJ1-1; tentatively, D is TRBD1 (6 bases). The CDR3 length is 17 residues. CDR1 GTSNPN and CDR2 SVGIG come from the germline V gene (reference sequence). V lost 3 bases and J lost 0, with 20 bases in between. CDR3 sequence (DNA): TGTGCCTGGAGGGACCGGACAGCCAGGAGCATGAACACTGAAGCTTTCTTT. Translation: CAWRDRTARSMNTEAFF.

This chain links TRBV4-2 with TRBJ1-1; D is undetermined. This CDR3 is built from 13 residues. In germline, CDR1 is LGHNA, CDR2 YNFKEQ. The germline V and J ends were trimmed by 4 bases and 1 base, with 7 bases remaining between them. CDR3 loop: CASSPKTNTEAFF. The CDR3 DNA sequence: TGTGCCAGCAGCCCGAAGACGAACACTGAAGCTTTCTTT.

J is TRBJ2-3 and V is TRBV30; D is possibly TRBD1 (6 bases). V lost 5 bases, J lost 0 bases, and 12 bases lay in between. Germline CDR1 is GTSNPN and CDR2 is SVGIG (reference sequence). This CDR3 has 14 amino acids. The CDR3 sequence is CAWGRGYSTDTQYF. The CDR3 DNA reads as TGTGCCTGGGGCAGGGGATATAGCACAGATACGCAGTATTTT.